A single sample is the source of the 25 T cell receptor beta chains below, sequenced in a study of T cell repertoires in cytomegalovirus infection. TCRdb analysed the reads with MiXCR anew, one entry per CDR3 protein. The profile shows roughly 250,000 distinct CDR3 sequences, 9% to 15% of them singletons. The sequencing input was PBMCs. The receptors shown here come from a human donor in good health (CMV status not recorded). Some clones in this sample may be carry-over from other donors' samples.

A few counts support this clonotype. The V call is TRBV20-1, the J call TRBJ1-1, with TRBD1 as a possible D gene (6 bases). V was clipped by 1 base and J by 7 bases, with 13 bases between them. This CDR3 spans 13 amino acids. CDR1 and CDR2 (germline): DFQATT, SNEGSKA (reference sequence). The CDR3 spells CSARAPQGDEAFF. The CDR3 DNA reads as TGCAGTGCTAGAGCCCCACAGGGTGATGAAGCTTTCTTT.

This clonotype has a count of ten or more. The rearrangement uses TRBV7-2 and TRBJ2-7; D is perhaps TRBD2 (5 bases). CDR3 length equals 15 residues. Trimming left V 1 base short and J 0 bases short, with 10 bases between. Per the germline V gene, CDR1 is SGHTA and CDR2 is FQGNSA. The CDR3 protein is CASSLEATNSYEQYF. In DNA, the CDR3 is TGTGCCAGCAGCTTAGAGGCGACTAACTCCTACGAGCAGTACTTC.

In this sample, this clonotype turned up a few times. The rearrangement uses TRBV5-5 and TRBJ1-1; 7 nucleotides agree with TRBD1. CDR3 length: 15 amino acids. With V trimmed by 4 bases and J by 0 bases, 6 bases remained unmatched. Germline CDR1 and CDR2: SGHKS and YYEKEE (reference sequence). The CDR3 bases are TGTGCCAGCAGCGTGGGACAGACTATGAACACTGAAGCTTTCTTT. It encodes CASSVGQTMNTEAFF.

The table lists this clonotype with a few counts. The chain combines TRBV28 with TRBJ1-2; D gene unclear. Germline CDR1 and CDR2: MDHEN and SYDVKM. The CDR3 extends over 13 amino acids. V lost 3 bases to trimming and J lost 2 bases, with 7 bases between them. The CDR3 DNA reads as TGTGCCAGCAGTTTTTCGGGGAACTATGGCTACACCTTC. Translation gives CASSFSGNYGYTF.

This clonotype was observed many times. The V call is TRBV28, the J call TRBJ1-3; D may be TRBD1 (5 bases). CDR1 and CDR2 from the germline V gene are MDHEN and SYDVKM. The V end was cut by 4 bases, the J end by 0 bases, with 10 bases between. The CDR3 sequence is 15 residues long. The CDR3 sequence: CASSSAGSSGNTIYF. The CDR3 nucleotides read TGTGCCAGCAGTTCCGCAGGGAGCTCTGGAAACACCATATATTTT. The whole variable domain, remainder taken from reference TRBV28 and TRBJ1-3, is DVKVTQSSRYLVKRTGEKVFLECVQDMDHENMFWYRQDPGLGLRLIYFSYDVKMKEKGDIPEGYSVSREKKERFSLILESASTNQTSMYLCASSSAGSSGNTIYFGEGSWLTVV.

The rearrangement links TRBV6-2 or TRBV6-3 to TRBJ1-1; D remains unclear. CDR1 and CDR2 (germline): MNHEY, SVGEGT. The V end was cut by 5 bases, the J end by 1 base, with 11 bases between. The CDR3 spans 14 residues. This CDR3 is CASSIRASNTEAFF. DNA for the CDR3: TGTGCCAGCAGTATTCGGGCCTCGAACACTGAAGCTTTCTTT.

In its sample, this clonotype was seen many times. The V gene is TRBV11-2, the J gene TRBJ1-3, with D perhaps matching TRBD1 (5 bases). This CDR3 contains 15 residues. Per the germline V gene, CDR1 is SGHAT and CDR2 is FQNNGV. The V gene lost 2 bases and the J gene lost 0 bases, with 8 bases spanning the gap. CDR3 amino acids: CASSLQGLSGNTIYF. Here the CDR3 DNA reads TGTGCCAGCAGCTTACAGGGCCTCTCTGGAAACACCATATATTTT.

The CDR3 bases are TGTGCCAGCAGTTTGCCAGGGTACCAAGAGACCCAGTACTTC. It translates to CASSLPGYQETQYF. This sequence joins TRBV28 and TRBJ2-5; D might be TRBD1 (5 bases). Looked up from germline, CDR1 is MDHEN and CDR2 is SYDVKM. This CDR3 is built from 14 residues. V lost 3 bases and J lost 0, with 8 bases in between.

This clonotype was seen more than once but under ten times. CDR3 DNA sequence: TGTGCCAGCAGCTCAAGCCGACAGGTGAACACTGAAGCTTTCTTT. Amino acid sequence: CASSSSRQVNTEAFF. This chain connects TRBV5-6 to TRBJ1-1; D is perhaps TRBD1 (6 bases). The V gene lost 3 bases and the J gene lost 0 bases, with 12 bases spanning the gap. The CDR3 loop spans 15 amino acids. In germline, CDR1 is SGHDT, CDR2 YYEEEE.

This clonotype was recorded at least ten times. This sequence joins TRBV28 and TRBJ2-2; D is ambiguous. V dropped 4 bases and J dropped 5 bases, with 14 bases sitting between them. The CDR3 runs 15 residues. Germline V gene sequence: CDR1 MDHEN, CDR2 SYDVKM. CDR3 sequence (DNA): TGTGCCAGCAGTTACCTAGGAAGTGGAACCGGGGAGCTGTTTTTT. This sequence encodes CASSYLGSGTGELFF.

This clonotype was observed a few times. The V gene is TRBV20-1, the J gene TRBJ1-1, with TRBD1 identical over 7 bases. The germline gives CDR1 DFQATT, CDR2 SNEGSKA (reference sequence). CDR3 size: 15 residues. Trimming removed 3 bases from V and 0 bases from J; junction bases left unmatched: 7. As DNA, the CDR3 is TGCAGTGCTAGCAGGGGGGTCCGCCTGAACACTGAAGCTTTCTTT. This gives the protein CSASRGVRLNTEAFF.

For this clonotype: One end of the junction varies from germline; a read error may be responsible. The chain is built from TRBV7-2 and TRBJ2-5; tentative D call: TRBD1 (6 bases). Germline assignment: CDR1 SGHTA and CDR2 FQGNSA. The CDR3 loop spans 14 amino acids. The CDR3 DNA is TGTGCCAGCAGCTGCCAACAGGGTCCGGAGACACAGTACTTC. It specifies CASSCQQGPETQYF.

This clonotype was observed a few times. The V gene is TRBV28, the J gene TRBJ2-3; D is perhaps TRBD2 (5 bases). This CDR3 region has 15 residues. Germline V gene lookup returns CDR1 MDHEN and CDR2 SYDVKM. Deletions cut 3 bases from V and 4 bases from J, with 14 bases between. DNA of the CDR3: TGTGCCAGCAGTTTTAGTTACGTCGGGGCAGATACGCAGTATTTT. Its translation: CASSFSYVGADTQYF.

This clonotype was seen at least ten times. The rearrangement joins TRBV12-3 or TRBV12-4 to TRBJ1-2; D is undetermined. The V and J ends lost 5 bases and 0 bases respectively, with 10 bases between them. The CDR3 extends over 14 amino acids. CDR3 DNA sequence: TGTGCCAGCAGTAGCGGTGGGGCTAACTATGGCTACACCTTC. Protein sequence: CASSSGGANYGYTF.

This clonotype has ten or more counts. CDR3 loop: CASSLWGAYEQYF. In DNA form, the CDR3 reads TGTGCCAGCAGCTTATGGGGGGCTTACGAGCAGTACTTC. The J gene is TRBJ2-7, the V gene TRBV7-2; tentatively, D is TRBD1 or TRBD2 (6 bases each). V lost 2 bases and J 4 bases, leaving 9 bases between the germline ends. The CDR3 covers 13 residues. Germline CDR1 SGHTA, CDR2 FQGNSA.

The chain uses TRBV4-2 and TRBJ2-7, with 13 bases matching TRBD2. With 0 bases clipped from V and 5 bases from J, the junction kept 4 bases outside the gene matches. This CDR3 comprises 16 residues. Germline CDR1 is LGHNA and CDR2 is YNFKEQ. CDR3 bases: TGTGCCAGCAGCCAAGATCGGACTAGCGGGAGCCACGAGCAGTACTTC. This sequence encodes CASSQDRTSGSHEQYF.

This clonotype has ten or more counts. The J gene is TRBJ2-7, the V gene TRBV5-1; 9 nucleotides agree with TRBD1. Trimming took 8 bases from V and 5 from J; bases not matched to a gene: 8. The CDR3 extends over 13 amino acids. Germline V gives CDR1 SGHRS, CDR2 YFSETQ. The DNA for the CDR3 is TGCGCCAGTACGGGGACAGGGCGCGACGAGCAGTACTTC. This translates into CASTGTGRDEQYF.

This clonotype was detected many times. This sequence joins TRBV7-2 and TRBJ2-3; 9 positions agree with TRBD2. V shed 7 bases and J 4 bases; nucleotides not matched to a gene: 12. CDR1 is SGHTA and CDR2 is FQGNSA in the germline V gene. The CDR3 sequence is 16 residues long. The CDR3 DNA reads as TGTGCCAGCACCTCGAACGGCGGGAGGGAAGCAGATACGCAGTATTTT. This codes for CASTSNGGREADTQYF.

The V gene is TRBV2, the J gene TRBJ1-2, with D maybe TRBD1 (5 bases). Germline V gene data show CDR1 as SNHLY and CDR2 as FYNNEI. Deletions cut 3 bases from V and 8 bases from J, with 13 bases between. The CDR3 spans 13 residues. In nucleotides, the CDR3 is TGTGCCAGCAGTGATCGTTGGGGGGAAGGCTACACCTTC. It translates to CASSDRWGEGYTF.

The chain joins TRBV5-1 to TRBJ2-5; 9 positions match TRBD1. CDR3 length equals 16 residues. Germline V gene data show CDR1 as SGHRS and CDR2 as YFSETQ. The trim removed 6 bases at V and 2 bases at J, leaving 11 bases unmatched. The CDR3: CASTFDMGQGQETQYF. The CDR3, as DNA: TGCGCCAGCACTTTTGATATGGGACAGGGTCAAGAGACCCAGTACTTC.

In its sample, this clonotype was seen many times. The chain employs TRBV6-5 and TRBJ2-7; 7 bases match TRBD2. The CDR3 runs 15 residues. The V gene's germline CDR1 is MNHEY and CDR2 SVGAGI. V lost 6 bases, J lost 4 bases, and 12 bases stayed unmatched. DNA for the CDR3: TGTGCCAGCAGCCCCCACGGGCGGGGGTCATACGAGCAGTACTTC. Translation: CASSPHGRGSYEQYF.

There are many counts of this clonotype. This chain links TRBV11-1 with TRBJ2-2; perhaps TRBD2 as D (6 bases). Germline V lookup: CDR1 SGHAT, CDR2 FQDESV (reference sequence). The V end was cut by 5 bases, the J end by 1 base, with 11 bases between. This CDR3 contains 15 residues. CDR3: CASSAGTWNTGELFF. The CDR3 DNA is TGTGCCAGCAGCGCCGGGACTTGGAACACCGGGGAGCTGTTTTTT.

This clonotype has a count of ten or more. V gene TRBV19 combines with J gene TRBJ1-1, with D perhaps matching TRBD1 (6 bases). The CDR3 contains 14 residues. In germline, CDR1 is LNHDA, CDR2 SQIVND (reference sequence). V shed 4 bases and J shed 2 bases, with 11 bases lying between them. CDR3 bases: TGTGCCAGTAGTACGGGACACCGTAACACTGAAGCTTTCTTT. It codes for CASSTGHRNTEAFF.

This clonotype was detected ten times or more. The rearrangement uses TRBV6-2 or TRBV6-3 and TRBJ2-7; D is undetermined. CDR1 and CDR2 (germline): MNHEY, SVGEGT. Trimming took off 3 bases at V and 6 bases at J, with 21 bases between the two ends. CDR3 length: 16 amino acids. The CDR3: CASSYSPVSGIGEQYF. CDR3 DNA sequence: TGTGCCAGCAGTTATTCCCCCGTATCTGGGATTGGCGAGCAGTACTTC.

This chain connects TRBV29-1 to TRBJ2-7; tentatively, D is TRBD2 (5 bases). The length of the CDR3 is 13 residues. CDR1 SQVTM and CDR2 ANQGSEA come from the germline V gene. V shed 6 bases and J shed 0 bases, with 12 bases lying between them. The CDR3 spells CSVPGRGSYEQYF. DNA for the CDR3: TGCAGCGTCCCGGGAAGAGGCTCCTACGAGCAGTACTTC.